The 27 T cell receptor beta chains presented below share a single source sample, sequenced in a study of CD8 T cells in ankylosing spondylitis. TCRdb passed the 5' RACE reads through MiXCR, listing each CDR3 protein once. Of just over 150,000 distinct CDR3 sequences listed, 15% to 20% are singletons. Sequencing was done on a sample of blood, either unsorted or a sorted T cell fraction (not recorded which). Receptors were obtained from a male donor with ankylosing spondylitis or in good health (not recorded which).

The table lists this clonotype with a few counts. A junction boundary mismatches the germline segment, possibly from a read error. V usage is TRBV20-1 and J usage is TRBJ1-1; 8 positions agree with TRBD1. Germline CDR1 and CDR2: DFQATT and SNEGSKA (reference sequence). The CDR3 totals 13 residues. The DNA of the CDR3 is TGCAGTGCTGATACAGGGGGTACCTTTTCCGAGAGATTT. Translated: CSADTGGTFSERF.

V usage is TRBV5-1 and J usage is TRBJ2-1; D might be TRBD1 or TRBD2, each matching 6 bases. Germline V CDR1 and CDR2: SGHRS, YFSETQ. V lost 0 bases and J 9 bases, leaving 19 bases between the germline ends. This CDR3 comprises 16 residues. CDR3 DNA: TGCGCCAGCAGCTTGGCCGGTGGGGGGCCCCGTCTTGAGCAGTTCTTC. Protein sequence: CASSLAGGGPRLEQFF.

The chain couples TRBV12-3 or TRBV12-4 to TRBJ1-5; D ambiguous. V was clipped by 3 bases and J by 4 bases, with 4 bases between them. The CDR3 spans 12 residues. CDR3 protein: CASSLYNQPQHF. Here the CDR3 DNA reads TGTGCCAGCAGTTTGTATAATCAGCCCCAGCATTTT.

The table lists this clonotype with many counts. This chain joins TRBV28 and TRBJ1-2, with D tentatively TRBD1 (5 bases). Trimming took off 6 bases at V and 8 bases at J, with 22 bases between the two ends. The CDR3 length is 15 residues. Germline V gives CDR1 MDHEN, CDR2 SYDVKM. The CDR3 spells CASSSSGRALPGYTF. DNA for the CDR3: TGTGCCAGCAGCTCCTCGGGGCGGGCATTGCCGGGCTACACCTTC.

This clonotype was picked up many times. The genes are TRBV12-3 or TRBV12-4 and TRBJ2-2; D is unclear. The V and J ends lost 5 bases and 4 bases respectively, with 14 bases between them. The CDR3 is 15 amino acids. In nucleotides, the CDR3 is TGTGCCAGCAGTCCCGGGTCTCCTAGCACCGGGGAGCTGTTTTTT. This sequence encodes CASSPGSPSTGELFF.

V usage is TRBV12-3 or TRBV12-4 and J usage is TRBJ2-1; 8 positions agree with TRBD2. This CDR3 is 18 amino acids long. Trimming at V came to 6 bases and at J to 7 bases, leaving 20 bases not matched to a gene. Here the CDR3 DNA reads TGTGCCAGCAGGCTATTGGTCTTCACTAGCGGAAAAGAGAATGAGCAGTTCTTC. This translates into CASRLLVFTSGKENEQFF.

The V call is TRBV5-1, the J call TRBJ2-1, with a weak D call TRBD2 (6 bases). Trimming pared 6 bases from V and 9 bases from J, leaving 22 bases between. Germline CDR1 and CDR2: SGHRS and YFSETQ. The CDR3 contains 15 residues. The chain's CDR3 is CASNIYTGARVEQFF. CDR3 in DNA: TGCGCCAGCAACATCTACACGGGAGCAAGGGTTGAGCAGTTCTTC.

This clonotype appeared a single time. The V and J genes are TRBV7-2 and TRBJ2-7, with a possible D match to TRBD2 (6 bases). The V end was cut by 8 bases, the J end by 5 bases, with 13 bases between. The CDR3 totals 12 residues. Germline V lookup: CDR1 SGHTA, CDR2 FQGNSA. CDR3 DNA sequence: TGTGCCAGCCGGCGGGACCTCCACGAGCAGTACTTC. Residues: CASRRDLHEQYF.

V is TRBV27 and J is TRBJ2-7; TRBD1 matches at 9 bases. The CDR3 spans 12 residues. The J segment lost 6 bases and the V segment lost 8 bases, leaving 5 bases of the junction unmatched. Germline V gene sequence: CDR1 MNHEY, CDR2 SMNVEV (reference sequence). The CDR3 nucleotides read TGTGCCAGCCTAACAGGGGGCGGCGAGCAGTACTTC. It translates to CASLTGGGEQYF.

This clonotype was seen a handful of times. The chain links TRBV20-1 to TRBJ2-5, with 7 bases matching TRBD2. This CDR3 has 14 residues. V lost 5 bases to trimming and J lost 0 bases; unmatched junction nucleotides: 6. CDR1 DFQATT and CDR2 SNEGSKA come from the germline V gene (reference sequence). The CDR3 reads CSASRTRNQETQYF. CDR3 nucleotides: TGCAGTGCTTCGCGGACTAGGAACCAAGAGACCCAGTACTTC.

Details on this clonotype: A much larger clonotype is one base distant, so this may be a read error. J is TRBJ1-6 and V is TRBV20-1, with 10 bases matching TRBD1. CDR1 DFQATT and CDR2 SNEGSKA come from the germline V gene (reference sequence). The CDR3 contains 17 residues. As DNA, the CDR3 is TGCTGTGCTAGAGTTCGGACAGGGGGAGGAGGAAATTCACCCCTCCACTTT. This sequence encodes CCARVRTGGGGNSPLHF.

This clonotype was picked up a small number of times. Written as DNA, the CDR3 is TGCAGCGCCGGCGACGTTAGGGAGCTGTTTTTT. This codes for CSAGDVRELFF. The chain links TRBV29-1 to TRBJ2-2; D unclear. Germline V gives CDR1 SQVTM, CDR2 ANQGSEA. The length of the CDR3 is 11 residues. V was clipped by 7 bases and J by 9 bases, with 12 bases between them.

This clonotype was seen repeatedly, ten times or more. The chain recombines TRBV5-1 with TRBJ2-3, with TRBD2 as a possible D gene (6 bases). CDR1 and CDR2 (germline): SGHRS, YFSETQ. The CDR3 runs to 17 residues. Trimming removed 0 bases at V and 0 bases at J, with 14 bases between. The CDR3, as DNA: TGCGCCAGCAGCTTGGCTACTAGCTGGCCTAGCACAGATACGCAGTATTTT. The encoded protein is CASSLATSWPSTDTQYF.

V gene TRBV5-1 combines with J gene TRBJ2-1; D assignment may be TRBD1 or TRBD2 (5 bases each). V was cut by 4 bases and J by 10 bases, with 15 bases left in between. The CDR3 has 13 amino acids. The germline CDR1 and CDR2 sequences are SGHRS and YFSETQ. The CDR3 protein is CASSRGVDGEQFF. CDR3 DNA: TGCGCCAGCAGCCGAGGGGTTGACGGGGAGCAGTTCTTC.

This clonotype was picked up many times. V gene TRBV10-3 combines with J gene TRBJ1-1; the match to TRBD1 covers 7 bases. The CDR3 sequence is 15 residues long. The germline V gene encodes CDR1 ENHRY and CDR2 SYGVKD. V lost 0 bases and J lost 1; bases outside the gene matches: 2. CDR3 sequence (DNA): TGTGCCATCAGTGAGTCCCCAGGGGGGAACACTGAAGCTTTCTTT. It yields the protein CAISESPGGNTEAFF.

Comments on this clonotype: A much larger clone sits a single nucleotide away, making a read error possible. The J gene is TRBJ2-3, the V gene TRBV12-3 or TRBV12-4; the D gene could be TRBD1 or TRBD2 (5 bases each). The CDR3 contains 15 residues. CDR3 in amino acids: CASNLLSGKGDTQYF. The CDR3 nucleotides are TGTGCCAGCAATTTATTGAGCGGAAAGGGGGATACGCAGTATTTT.

There are a few counts of this clonotype. The rearrangement joins TRBV29-1 to TRBJ1-5; D is perhaps TRBD1 (6 bases). The V gene lost 6 bases and the J gene lost 2 bases, with 14 bases spanning the gap. This CDR3 has 14 amino acids. Germline CDR1 and CDR2: SQVTM and ANQGSEA. As DNA, the CDR3 is TGCAGCGTGGGCTGGGGGCCTCGCAATCAGCCCCAGCATTTT. It is translated as CSVGWGPRNQPQHF.

As regards this clonotype: A much larger clone lies one base from this, so it may be a read error. The CDR3 DNA reads TGTGCCAGCAGCTTAGATATACTGGCAGGATTTCTTTATCAGCCCCAGCATTTT. It encodes CASSLDILAGFLYQPQHF. The V gene is TRBV7-6, the J gene TRBJ1-5; the D is unclear. V was trimmed by 1 base and J by 5 bases, leaving 21 bases between them. The CDR3 consists of 18 residues. From germline, CDR1 is SGHVS and CDR2 FNYEAQ.

The table lists this clonotype with many counts. The chain links TRBV4-2 to TRBJ2-3; 11 bases align to TRBD2. Germline CDR1 reads LGHNA; CDR2 reads YNFKEQ. CDR3 length: 16 residues. J gave up 4 bases and V 4 bases, and 7 bases lay outside the gene matches. The CDR3 bases are TGTGCCAGCAGCCCTCGGACTAGCGGGCTGTCAGATACGCAGTATTTT. Its protein is CASSPRTSGLSDTQYF.

The sample holds many counts of this clonotype. V gene TRBV5-6 combines with J gene TRBJ2-3; D is ambiguous. This CDR3 has 14 residues. The germline CDR1 and CDR2 sequences are SGHDT and YYEEEE. With 4 bases removed from V and 2 bases from J, the gap between germline ends came to 11 bases. CDR3 DNA: TGTGCCAGCAGCACAAGCCCGGCCACAGATACGCAGTATTTT. Its protein is CASSTSPATDTQYF. Combining the CDR3 with reference TRBV5-6 and TRBJ2-3 gives the whole variable domain DAGVTQSPTHLIKTRGQQVTLRCSPKSGHDTVSWYQQALGQGPQFIFQYYEEEERQRGNFPDRFSGHQFPNYSSELNVNALLLGDSALYLCASSTSPATDTQYFGPGTRLTVL.

This clonotype was observed many times. The chain employs TRBV20-1 and TRBJ2-2; TRBD2 agrees at 12 bases. The trim removed 6 bases at V and 5 bases at J, leaving 7 bases unmatched. The CDR3 spans 15 residues. Germline CDR1 is DFQATT and CDR2 is SNEGSKA (reference sequence). CDR3 DNA: TGCAGTGCGAGACTAGCGGGAGTAGTAACCGGGGAGCTGTTTTTT. Translating it yields CSARLAGVVTGELFF.

The chain employs TRBV28 and TRBJ2-2; tentatively, D is TRBD1 or TRBD2 (5 bases each). The CDR3 contains 18 residues. Looked up from germline, CDR1 is MDHEN and CDR2 is SYDVKM. V dropped 0 bases and J dropped 4 bases, with 18 bases sitting between them. The CDR3, as DNA: TGTGCCAGCAGTTTATGGAGCTCGGGGCAGGGTCCCACCGGGGAGCTGTTTTTT. This sequence encodes CASSLWSSGQGPTGELFF.

This clonotype appeared a few times. The rearrangement joins TRBV30 to TRBJ2-7; no clear D. CDR3 size: 12 residues. CDR1 is GTSNPN and CDR2 is SVGIG in the germline V gene (reference sequence). V was pared by 4 bases and J by 0 bases, with 7 bases between. This CDR3 reads CAWMLSSYEQYF. The CDR3 DNA reads as TGTGCCTGGATGCTGAGCTCCTACGAGCAGTACTTC.

The chain has TRBV27 and TRBJ1-1; TRBD1 aligns across 8 bases. The CDR3 is 14 amino acids. The V gene end was trimmed by 4 bases and the J gene end by 12 bases; junction bases not matched to a gene: 13. In germline, CDR1 is MNHEY, CDR2 SMNVEV (reference sequence). In DNA, the CDR3 is TGTGCCAGCAGTTCGAAGGACAGGGATTGGAGAACTTTCTTT. It yields the protein CASSSKDRDWRTFF.

V and J are TRBV7-2 and TRBJ2-1; 9 bases fit TRBD1. The germline V gene has CDR1 SGHTA and CDR2 FQGNSA. The V and J ends lost 3 bases and 6 bases, in that order; junction bases with no gene match: 6. This CDR3 is built from 15 residues. Here the CDR3 reads CASSLSGTGSNEQFF. The CDR3 DNA sequence: TGTGCCAGCAGCTTGTCCGGGACAGGGTCCAATGAGCAGTTCTTC.

This clonotype turned up a few times. V usage is TRBV5-1 and J usage is TRBJ2-1; a weak D match, TRBD2 (7 bases). V lost 0 bases, J lost 1 base, and 14 bases lay in between. This CDR3 has 17 amino acids. Germline values: CDR1 SGHRS, CDR2 YFSETQ. The CDR3 loop reads CASSLEAGATSYNEQFF. In nucleotides, the CDR3 is TGCGCCAGCAGCTTGGAGGCGGGGGCAACATCCTACAATGAGCAGTTCTTC.

The sample holds a few counts of this clonotype. Here the CDR3 DNA reads TGCAGTGCTAGGGTCACAGGGCATGGCTACACCTTC. The encoded protein is CSARVTGHGYTF. The chain combines TRBV20-1 with TRBJ1-2; D perhaps matches TRBD1 (6 bases). Germline V lookup: CDR1 DFQATT, CDR2 SNEGSKA (reference sequence). The V end was cut by 3 bases, the J end by 6 bases, with 11 bases between. The CDR3 is made up of 12 amino acids.